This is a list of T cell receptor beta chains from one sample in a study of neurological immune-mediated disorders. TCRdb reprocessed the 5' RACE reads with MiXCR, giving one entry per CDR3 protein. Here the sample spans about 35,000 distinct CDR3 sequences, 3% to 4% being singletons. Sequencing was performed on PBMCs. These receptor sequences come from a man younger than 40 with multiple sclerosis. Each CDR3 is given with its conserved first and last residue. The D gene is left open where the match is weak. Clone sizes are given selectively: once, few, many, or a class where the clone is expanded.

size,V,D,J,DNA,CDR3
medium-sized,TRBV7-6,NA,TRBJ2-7,TGTGCCAGCAGCTTGGCAGCATCCTACGAGCAGTACTTC,CASSLAASYEQYF
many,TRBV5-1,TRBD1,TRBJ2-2,TGCGCCAGCAGCTTAGGGGACAGGCACACCGGGGAGCTGTTTTTT,CASSLGDRHTGELFF
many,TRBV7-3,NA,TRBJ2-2,TGTGCCAGCAGCCCCGGATGGAACACCGGGGAGCTGTTTTTT,CASSPGWNTGELFF
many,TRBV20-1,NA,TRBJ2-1,TGCAGTGCTAGTGGTTTTAGCGGCACCTCCTACAATGAGCAGTTCTTC,CSASGFSGTSYNEQFF
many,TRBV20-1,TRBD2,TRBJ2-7,TGCAGTGCTAGAGCCTCACTAGCGGGGGGGCTTTACGAGCAGTACTTC,CSARASLAGGLYEQYF
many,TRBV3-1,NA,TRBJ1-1,TGTGCCAGCAGAACGGTAGGGGCGAACACTGAAGCTTTCTTT,CASRTVGANTEAFF
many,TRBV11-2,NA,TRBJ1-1,TGTGCCAGCAGCCAGGACGGGACTGAAGCTTTCTTT,CASSQDGTEAFF
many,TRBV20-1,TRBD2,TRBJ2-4,TGCAGTGCCGACCTAGCGGGAGGGGCCAAAAACATTCAGTACTTC,CSADLAGGAKNIQYF
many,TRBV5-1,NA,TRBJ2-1,TGCGCCAGCAGCTTGGTTGGTAGAGGTACCTACAATGAGCAGTTCTTC,CASSLVGRGTYNEQFF
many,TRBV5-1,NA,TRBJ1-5,TGCGCCAGCTCTCCCGGCCAGGGGAGTAGCAATCAGCCCCAGCATTTT,CASSPGQGSSNQPQHF
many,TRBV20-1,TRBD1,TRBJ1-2,TGCAGTGCTGCCCCGGGACAGGGCTATGGCTACACCTTC,CSAAPGQGYGYTF
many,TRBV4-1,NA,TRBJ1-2,TGCGCCAGCAGGCCACCCGGACTACAGGGCAAAGGCTACACCTTC,CASRPPGLQGKGYTF
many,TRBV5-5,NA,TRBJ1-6,TGTGCCAGCAGCCGGGACTGGGATAATTCACCCCTCCACTTT,CASSRDWDNSPLHF
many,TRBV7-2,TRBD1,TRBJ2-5,TGTGCCAGCAGTCAACGGACAGGGGCCTATCAAGAGACCCAGTACTTC,CASSQRTGAYQETQYF
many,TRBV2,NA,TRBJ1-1,TGTGCCAGCAGTGACCTACTGAACACTGAAGCTTTCTTT,CASSDLLNTEAFF
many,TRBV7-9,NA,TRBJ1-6,TGTGCCAACTCACAGAGCGAGAATTCACCCCTCAACTTT,CANSQSENSPLNF
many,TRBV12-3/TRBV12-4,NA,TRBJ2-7,TGTGCCAGCACCGTGAGGCCCTACGAGCAGTACTTC,CASTVRPYEQYF
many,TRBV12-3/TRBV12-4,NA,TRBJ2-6,TGTGCCAGCAGTTTAATGATCGGTTCTGGGGCCAACGTCCTGACTTTC,CASSLMIGSGANVLTF
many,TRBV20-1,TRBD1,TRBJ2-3,TGCAGTGCTCCTCCTGTCGAGGGACAGATGGTCACAGATACGCAGTATTTT,CSAPPVEGQMVTDTQYF
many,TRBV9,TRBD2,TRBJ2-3,TGTGCCAGCAGCGCCGGGACTAGGGATACAGATACGCAGTATTTT,CASSAGTRDTDTQYF
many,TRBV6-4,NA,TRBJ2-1,TGTGCCAGCAAGGGAGGTAATGAGCAGTTCTTC,CASKGGNEQFF
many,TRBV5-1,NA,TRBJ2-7,TGCGCCAGCAGCTTGGTACTCACAGGGTCCTACGAGCAGTACTTC,CASSLVLTGSYEQYF
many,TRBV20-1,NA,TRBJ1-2,TGCAGTGCTAGCTTTACAGTTCGAAACTATGGCTACACCTTC,CSASFTVRNYGYTF
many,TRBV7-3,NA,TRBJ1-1,TGTGCCAGCAGCCCTGGGGGGGAGGGGATGAACACTGAAGCTTTCTTT,CASSPGGEGMNTEAFF
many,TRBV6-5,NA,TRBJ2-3,TGTGCCAGCAGCCTCAGACAGGACTTCACAGATACGCAGTATTTT,CASSLRQDFTDTQYF
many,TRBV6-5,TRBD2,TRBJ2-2,TGTGCCACACTAGCGGGGAACACCGGGGAGCTGTTTTTT,CATLAGNTGELFF
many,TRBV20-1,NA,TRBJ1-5,TGCAGTGCTAGAGGGGTTGGAGGGCACAATCAGCCCCAGCATTTT,CSARGVGGHNQPQHF
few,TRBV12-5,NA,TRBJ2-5,TGTGCTAGTGGTTTACGCCTAGGCGACGAGACCCAGTACTTC,CASGLRLGDETQYF
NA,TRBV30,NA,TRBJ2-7,TGTGCCTGGAGTGCGGCGGCGGGACGCAACGCCTACGAGCAGTACTTC,CAWSAAAGRNAYEQYF
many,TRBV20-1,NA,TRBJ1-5,TGCAGTGCCCCCGGACAGCAGGAGGCTCAGCCCCAGCATTTT,CSAPGQQEAQPQHF
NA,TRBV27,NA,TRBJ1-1,TGTGCCAGCAGTTTATCGAAGACAGGCCGAAACACTGAAGCTTTCTTT,CASSLSKTGRNTEAFF
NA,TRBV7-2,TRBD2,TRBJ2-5,TGTGCCAGCAGCTTTACAAATAGCGGGGAAGAGACCCAGTACTTC,CASSFTNSGEETQYF
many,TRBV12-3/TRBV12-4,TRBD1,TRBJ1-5,TGTGCCAGCAGTTTAGCAGGGGGCAATCAGCCCCAGAATTTT,CASSLAGGNQPQNF
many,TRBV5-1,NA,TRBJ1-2,TGCGCCAGCAGCTTGGAGAGGGGTTTGGACTATGGCTACACCTTC,CASSLERGLDYGYTF
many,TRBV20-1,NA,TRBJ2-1,TGCAGTGCTAGTTCTGTTAGTATCGTGGTCGGCGATGAGCAGTTCTTC,CSASSVSIVVGDEQFF
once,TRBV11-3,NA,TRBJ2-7,TGTGCCAGCAGCTCATCGGGCGGGATCGGCTACGAGCAGTACTTC,CASSSSGGIGYEQYF
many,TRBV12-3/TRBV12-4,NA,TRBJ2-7,TGTGCCAGCAGTTCTCGGGGGACGGGAACCTACGAGCAGTACTTC,CASSSRGTGTYEQYF
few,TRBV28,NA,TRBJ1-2,TGTGCCAGCAGTGGAATCGACAGAGCTTATGGCTACACCTTC,CASSGIDRAYGYTF
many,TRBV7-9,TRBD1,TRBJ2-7,TGTGCCAGCAGCCAGACGGGACAGGGGAACCACGAGCAGTACTTC,CASSQTGQGNHEQYF
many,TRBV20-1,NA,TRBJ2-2,TGCAGTGCTAGGAACAGGGAAGTAGGCACCGGGGAGCTGTTTTTT,CSARNREVGTGELFF
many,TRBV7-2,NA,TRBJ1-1,TGTGCCAGCAGCCTCCTTTTGGGGGTGAACACTGAAGCTTTCTTT,CASSLLLGVNTEAFF
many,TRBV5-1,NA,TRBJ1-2,TGCGCCAGCAGCTTGGAGGATCCACCCCTCTATGGCTACACCTTC,CASSLEDPPLYGYTF
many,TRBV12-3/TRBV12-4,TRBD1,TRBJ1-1,TGTGCCAGCAGTTCTCCCGGGACAGGGGGCGAAGGGACTGAAGCTTTCTTT,CASSSPGTGGEGTEAFF
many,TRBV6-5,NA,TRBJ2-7,TGTGCCAGCAGGAACGGACAGATATACGAGCAGTACTTC,CASRNGQIYEQYF
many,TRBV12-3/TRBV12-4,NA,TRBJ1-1,TGTGCCAGCAGTTTACGGACGTCAACTGAAGCTTTCTTT,CASSLRTSTEAFF
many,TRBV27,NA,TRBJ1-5,TGTGCCAGCAGTCCTACCCCTCCTCGGCCCCAGCATTTT,CASSPTPPRPQHF
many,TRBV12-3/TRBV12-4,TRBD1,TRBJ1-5,TGTGCCAGCAGTCCCCTGACAGGGGAGGGTCAGCCCCAGAATTTT,CASSPLTGEGQPQNF
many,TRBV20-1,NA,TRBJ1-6,TGCAGTGCTAGAGATCAGCAGACTTATAATTCACCCCTCCACTTT,CSARDQQTYNSPLHF
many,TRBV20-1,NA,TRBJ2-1,TGCAGTGCTAGAGGTAGAGTAGAATACGAGCAGTTCTTC,CSARGRVEYEQFF
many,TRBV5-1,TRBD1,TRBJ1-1,TGCGCCAGCAGCACCGGACAGGGGAACACTGAAGCTTTCTTT,CASSTGQGNTEAFF
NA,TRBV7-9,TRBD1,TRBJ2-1,TGTGCCAGCAGCTGGGGAGGACAGGGCGCCGTGGATGAGCAGTTCTTC,CASSWGGQGAVDEQFF
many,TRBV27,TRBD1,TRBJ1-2,TGTGCCAGCACCCCAGGGACAGGGGGCTTCTATGGCTACACCTTC,CASTPGTGGFYGYTF
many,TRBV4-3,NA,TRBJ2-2,TGCGCCAGCAGCCCCGGAACGGGGACCGGGGAGCTGTTTTTT,CASSPGTGTGELFF
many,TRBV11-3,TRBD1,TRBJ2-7,TGTGCCAGCAGCCCCCGGGACAGGGTCTACGAGCAGTACTTC,CASSPRDRVYEQYF
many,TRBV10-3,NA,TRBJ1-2,TGTGCCATCAGTGAGGCCGGGCCGTACTATGGCTACACCTTC,CAISEAGPYYGYTF
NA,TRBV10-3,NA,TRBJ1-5,TGTGCCATCAGTGGAGCAGGGCTCCAGCCCCAGCATTTT,CAISGAGLQPQHF
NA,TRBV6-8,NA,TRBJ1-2,TGTGCCAGCAGTTACTTCCAGTCCCCTGCTGCGGGGTTTAAATTTGTGAACTATGGCTACACCTTC,CASSYFQSPAAGFKFVNYGYTF
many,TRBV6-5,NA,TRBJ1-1,TGTGCCAGCAGTTACTCGGACGGGGGTAACAAAGAAGCTTTCTTT,CASSYSDGGNKEAFF
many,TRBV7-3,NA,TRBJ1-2,TGTGCCAGCAGCAGTGGAGCAGGCAACTATGGCTACACCTTC,CASSSGAGNYGYTF
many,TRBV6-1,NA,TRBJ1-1,TGTGCCAGCAGTGAAATTCTGGGGAACACTGAAGCTTTCTTT,CASSEILGNTEAFF